This TCR beta chain was recorded in a study of beta chain features in type 1 diabetes. As concerns this clone: As yet, its antigen is unknown.

Reverse transcribing all isolated RNA meant expressed TCRB transcripts were sequenced. The repertoire was sequenced with immunoSEQ multiplex PCR; TCRdb's copy has only in-frame clones and lacks some. The table includes under 70,000 clones, 55% to 70% detected once. This CDR3 comprises 18 residues. General study points: Researchers report that Type 1 diabetes patients had moderately but significantly shorter TCRB CDR3s across all four CD4+ subsets.

Sample: stem cell memory CD4+ T cells from blood. The rearrangement links TRBV21-1 to TRBJ2-2; the table calls TRBD2, which could not be checked here. TRBV21-1 is a listed pseudogene. The source is a woman in her 30s with type 1 diabetes. As DNA, the CDR3 is TGTGCCAGCAGCAAAGATTTAGAGAGCTCCGCTGACACCGGGGAGCTGTTTTTT. Protein product: CASSKDLESSADTGELFF.